This section outlines one T cell receptor beta chain sequence together with its context. With listed TCR primers and previously described methods, bulk TCR libraries were prepared. One entry per CDR3 protein, called by TCRdb with MiXCR from the PCR reads. The profile shows approximately 320,000 distinct CDR3 sequences, roughly a quarter of them singletons. Germline V gene lookup returns CDR1 LGHNA and CDR2 YNFKEQ. The CDR3 consists of 17 residues. Trimming left V 0 bases short and J 1 base short, with 13 bases between. Sequencing libraries of naive CD8 cells derived from around 20,000 to 990,000 sorted cells with 10%, 30% or 50% RNA. The record originates from a study of molecular identifiers for immune sequencing clone quantification.

The sequencing input was naive CD8+ T cells from blood, with Jurkat cell RNA spiked in. Specified subset: FACS-sorted CD8+CD4-CCR7+CD45RA+ naive T cells. This rearrangement joins TRBV4-2 to TRBJ2-4; D might be TRBD1 or TRBD2, each matching 5 bases. The TCR sequence derives from a human donor in good health. Some libraries in this study had Jurkat cell RNA spiked in. CDR3 in DNA: TGTGCCAGCAGCCAAGAAGTCGAGGGGTCGGCCAAAAACATTCAGTACTTC. Translation: CASSQEVEGSAKNIQYF.